What follows is one T cell receptor (beta chain) and its context. This sample was included in a study of blood T cell repertoires in COVID-19. Study at large: Whether acute or convalescent, the COVID-19 samples came from the United States, Italy and Spain. T cells, B-cell-depleted T cells, or PBMCs supplied cDNA or gDNA.

This CDR3 has 14 amino acids. Trimming took 7 bases from V and 2 from J; bases not matched to a gene: 2. Germline V lookup: CDR1 LNHDA, CDR2 SQIVND (reference sequence). Under the authors' procedure: Amplification of reference gene primers provided the estimated nucleated cell counts. Measured with immunoSEQ multiplex PCR; TCRdb has only the in-frame clones, and not every one. The V and J calls and clone size are taken from that table; D and trimming were inferred from the DNA. This sample carries 300,000 to 400,000 clones, approximately 90% of them seen once, and the ten largest clones take 3% to 4%.

This sequence originates from a woman between 45 and 65 years old with active or convalescent COVID-19. The chain links TRBV19 to TRBJ2-6; 7 positions agree with TRBD1. Sequenced: peripheral blood. CDR3 sequence reads: CASKGGAGANVLTF. The DNA of the CDR3 is TGTGCCAGTAAAGGGGGCGCTGGGGCCAACGTCCTGACTTTC.